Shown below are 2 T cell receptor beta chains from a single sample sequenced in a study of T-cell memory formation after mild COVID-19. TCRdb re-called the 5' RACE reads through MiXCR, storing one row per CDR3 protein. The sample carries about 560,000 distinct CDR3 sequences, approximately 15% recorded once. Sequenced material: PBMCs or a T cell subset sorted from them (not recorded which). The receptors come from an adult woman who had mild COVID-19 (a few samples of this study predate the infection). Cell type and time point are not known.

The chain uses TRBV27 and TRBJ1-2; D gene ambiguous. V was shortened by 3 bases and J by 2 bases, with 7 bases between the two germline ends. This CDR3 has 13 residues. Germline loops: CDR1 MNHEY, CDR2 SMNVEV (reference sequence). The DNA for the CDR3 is TGTGCCAGCAGTTTCGGCTTGAACTATGGCTACACCTTC. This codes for CASSFGLNYGYTF.

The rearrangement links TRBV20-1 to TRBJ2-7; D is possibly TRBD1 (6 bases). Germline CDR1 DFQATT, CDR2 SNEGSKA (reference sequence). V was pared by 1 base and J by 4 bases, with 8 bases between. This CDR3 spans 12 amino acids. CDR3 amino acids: CSARGQVYEQYF. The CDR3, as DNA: TGCAGTGCTAGAGGACAGGTTTACGAGCAGTACTTC.